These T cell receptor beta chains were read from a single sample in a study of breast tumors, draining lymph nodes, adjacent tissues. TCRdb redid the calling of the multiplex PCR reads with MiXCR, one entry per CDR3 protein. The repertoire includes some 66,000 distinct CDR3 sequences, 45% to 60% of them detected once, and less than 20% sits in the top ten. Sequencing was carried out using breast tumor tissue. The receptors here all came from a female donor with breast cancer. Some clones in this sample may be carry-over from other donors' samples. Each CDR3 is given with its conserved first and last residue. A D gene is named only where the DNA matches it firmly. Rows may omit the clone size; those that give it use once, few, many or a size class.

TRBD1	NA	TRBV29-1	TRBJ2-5	TGCAGCGTTATCCCGGACAGGTACCAAGAGACCCAGTACTTC	CSVIPDRYQETQYF
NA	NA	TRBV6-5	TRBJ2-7	TGTGCCAGCAAGGGCAGCTCCTACGAGCAGTACTTC	CASKGSSYEQYF
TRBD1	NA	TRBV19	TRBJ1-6	TGTGCCTCCAACAGGGGTTCACCCCTCCACTTT	CASNRGSPLHF
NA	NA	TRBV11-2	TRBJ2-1	TGTGCCAGCAGCTCGGAATCAGCCCAGGGTTTC	CASSSESAQGF
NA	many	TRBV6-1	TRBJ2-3	TGTGCCAGCAGCACACTGGGTGGGTTAGATACGCAGTATTTT	CASSTLGGLDTQYF
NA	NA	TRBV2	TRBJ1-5	TGTGCCAGCAGCGATCGTAATCAGCCCCAGCGGTTT	CASSDRNQPQRF
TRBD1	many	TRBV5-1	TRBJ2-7	TGCGCCAGCAGCCTACTTCGGGACAGGATTAGAGTGATCTACGAGCAGTACTTC	CASSLLRDRIRVIYEQYF
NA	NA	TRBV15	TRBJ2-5	TGTGCCACCAGCAGGGACGTCGAGACCCAGTACTTC	CATSRDVETQYF
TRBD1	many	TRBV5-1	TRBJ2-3	TGCGCCAGCAGCGGAGGAGGGACAGGGACTAGCACAGATACGCAGTATTTT	CASSGGGTGTSTDTQYF
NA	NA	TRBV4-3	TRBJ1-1	TGCGCCAGCAGCCAAGATCTTGGGAACACTGAAGCTTTCTTT	CASSQDLGNTEAFF
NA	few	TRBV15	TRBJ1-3	TGTGCCACCAGCAAGGGGGTCAAAAACACCATATATTTT	CATSKGVKNTIYF
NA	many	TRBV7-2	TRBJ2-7	TGTGCCAGCAGCTTCTCCCGGGGCAGAAGGGGCGAGCAGTACTTC	CASSFSRGRRGEQYF
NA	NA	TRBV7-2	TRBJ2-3	TGTGCCAGCAGTCCAGGGGGCCGGGGGGTCCCAGATACGCAGTATTTT	CASSPGGRGVPDTQYF
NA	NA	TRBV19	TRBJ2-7	TGTGCCACCACTCCTCGGGGGAGCCACGAGCAGTACTTC	CATTPRGSHEQYF
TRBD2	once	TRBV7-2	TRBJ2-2	TGTGCCAGCAGCCCGCTGGGGACTAGCTTCACCGGGGAGCTGTTTTTT	CASSPLGTSFTGELFF
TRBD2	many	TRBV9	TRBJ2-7	TGTGCCAGCAGCAGACTAGCGGGGGGCTCCTACGAGCAGTACTTC	CASSRLAGGSYEQYF
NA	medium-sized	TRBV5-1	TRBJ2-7	TGCGCCAGCAGCTTGGTTTCATCGGTCTACGAGCAGTACTTC	CASSLVSSVYEQYF
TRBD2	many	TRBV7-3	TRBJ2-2	TGTGCCAGCAGCTTATCCGGGGGGGCCGGAGGGACCGGGGAGCTGTTTTTT	CASSLSGGAGGTGELFF
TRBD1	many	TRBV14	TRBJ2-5	TGTGCCAGCAGCCAGAACAGGGGGCAAGAGACCCAGTACTTC	CASSQNRGQETQYF
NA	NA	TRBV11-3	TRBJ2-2	TGTGCCAGCAGCATCACCGGGGAGCTGTTTTTT	CASSITGELFF
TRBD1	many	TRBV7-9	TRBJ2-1	TGTGCCAGCAGCCGAGGGACAGGGGGTATCAATGAGCAGTTCTTC	CASSRGTGGINEQFF
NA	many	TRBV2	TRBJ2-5	TGTGCCAGCAACCGTCTAGGACAGATCGGAGAGACCCAGTACTTC	CASNRLGQIGETQYF
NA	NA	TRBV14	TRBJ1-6	TGTGCCAGCGCCTGGCGGGGGGGGAATTCACCCCTCCACTTT	CASAWRGGNSPLHF
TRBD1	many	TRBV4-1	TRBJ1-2	TGCGCCAGCAGCCAAGTAGCATACGGGACAGGTCTGAGGTATGGCTACACCTTC	CASSQVAYGTGLRYGYTF
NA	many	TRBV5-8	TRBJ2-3	TGTGCCAGCAGCACACAAAACACAGATACGCAGTATTTT	CASSTQNTDTQYF
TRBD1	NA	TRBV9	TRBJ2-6	TGTGCCAGCAGCGTAACCTCGACAGGGGTTGCTGGGGCCAACGTCCTGACTTTC	CASSVTSTGVAGANVLTF
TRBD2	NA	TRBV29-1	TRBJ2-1	TGCAGCGTTGACCCTTACCAGACTAGCGGGAGCTACAATGAGCAGTTCTTC	CSVDPYQTSGSYNEQFF
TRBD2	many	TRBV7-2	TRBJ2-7	TGTGCCAGCAGCTTAAGGACTAGCGGGAGTGACGAGCAGCACTTC	CASSLRTSGSDEQHF
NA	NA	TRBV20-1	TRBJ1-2	TGCAGTGCTAGAGCCCCCGGCGGCGAGGACAGCCTTGGAAACACCTTC	CSARAPGGEDSLGNTF
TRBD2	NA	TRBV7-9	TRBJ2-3	TGTGCCAGCAGTCCTCCGGGACTAGCGGGGGGCACAGATACGCAGTATTTT	CASSPPGLAGGTDTQYF
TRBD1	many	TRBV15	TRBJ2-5	TGTGCCACCAGCAGATACGGACAGGGCCACGAGACCCAGTACTTC	CATSRYGQGHETQYF
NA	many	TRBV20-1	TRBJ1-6	TGCAGTGCTAGAGATCTAATTCGCGGACAGAATAATTCACCCCTCCACTTT	CSARDLIRGQNNSPLHF
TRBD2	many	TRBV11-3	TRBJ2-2	TGTGCCAGCAGCTTGGGCGGGAGTACCGGGGAGCTGTTTTTT	CASSLGGSTGELFF
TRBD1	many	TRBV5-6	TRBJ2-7	TGTGCCAGCAGCACCCTGACAGGGGGCACTCGAACCTACGAGCAGTACTTC	CASSTLTGGTRTYEQYF
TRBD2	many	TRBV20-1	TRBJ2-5	TGCAGTGCTAGACCTCCTAGCGGGGGAGACCAAGAGACCCAGTACTTC	CSARPPSGGDQETQYF
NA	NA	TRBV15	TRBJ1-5	TGTGCCACCAGCAGAGATCGGTCAAACCAGCCCCAGCATTTT	CATSRDRSNQPQHF
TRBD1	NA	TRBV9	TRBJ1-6	TGTGCCAGCAGCGTAGATGCCGGGACAGCTTCACCCCTCCACTTT	CASSVDAGTASPLHF
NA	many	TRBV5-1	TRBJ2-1	TGCGCCAGCAGCCTGGCAGGGGCCCCCTACAATGAGCAGTTCTTC	CASSLAGAPYNEQFF
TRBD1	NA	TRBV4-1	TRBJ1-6	TGCGCCAGCAGCCGAGGACAGGGGGGATCACCCCTCCACTTT	CASSRGQGGSPLHF
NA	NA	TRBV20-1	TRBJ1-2	TGCAGTGCTAGTACCCAGCAATATGGCTCCACCTTC	CSASTQQYGSTF
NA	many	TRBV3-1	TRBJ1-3	TGTGCCAGCAGCCAGGGGGCTGGAAACACCATATATTTT	CASSQGAGNTIYF
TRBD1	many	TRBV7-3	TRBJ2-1	TGTGCCAGCAGCTCAGACAGGGGGGAGCAGTTCTTC	CASSSDRGEQFF
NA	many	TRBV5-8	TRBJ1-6	TGTGCCAGCAGAACCGAGGTAGAATCACCCCTCCACTTT	CASRTEVESPLHF
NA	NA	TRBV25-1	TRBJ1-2	TGTGCCAGCAGTGAATATAACAGTAACTATGGCTACACCTTC	CASSEYNSNYGYTF
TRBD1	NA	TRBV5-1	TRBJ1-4	TGCGCCAGCAGCCTCACAGGGGGTTCGAATGAAAAACTGTTTTTT	CASSLTGGSNEKLFF
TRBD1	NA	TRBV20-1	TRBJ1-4	TGCAGTGCCTCCGGGACAGGTGAAAAACTGTTTTTT	CSASGTGEKLFF
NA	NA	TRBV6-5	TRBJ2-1	TGTGCCAGCAGTCTATCTCAACTCGGGGAGGATGAGCAGTTCTTC	CASSLSQLGEDEQFF
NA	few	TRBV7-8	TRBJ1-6	TGTGCCAGCACTCACGGGGGGCTCTCCTATAATTCACCCCTCCACTTT	CASTHGGLSYNSPLHF
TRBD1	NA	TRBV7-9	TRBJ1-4	TGTGCCAGCAGCATCAACAGGGGGCGGGTTGAAAAACTGTTTTTT	CASSINRGRVEKLFF
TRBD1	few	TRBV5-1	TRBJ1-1	TGCGCCAGCAGCTTTGGACAGGGGTACATGAACACTGAAGCTTTCTTT	CASSFGQGYMNTEAFF
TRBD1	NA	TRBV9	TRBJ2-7	TGTGTCAGCAGTCCCCAGGGGGCTTACGGGCAGTACTTC	CVSSPQGAYGQYF
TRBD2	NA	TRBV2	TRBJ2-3	TGTGCCAGCAGTGAAGATCTAGCGGGGGATACGCAGTATTTT	CASSEDLAGDTQYF
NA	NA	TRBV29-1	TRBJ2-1	TGCAGCGTTGGGGGGGCCGGGAATGAGCAGTTCTTC	CSVGGAGNEQFF